The 17 T cell receptor beta chains below come from one sample, sequenced in a study of T cell responses to AZD1222 COVID-19 vaccine. The assay was immunoSEQ multiplex PCR, and TCRdb's table has in-frame clones only and misses some. This sample has approximately 100,000 clones, with around 90% found just once. Sequenced here: peripheral blood, sampled on day 0 of AZD1222 vaccination. The receptors originated from an adult in good health.

The chain links TRBV28 to TRBJ1-2; unclear D gene. CDR1 and CDR2 from the germline V gene are MDHEN and SYDVKM. The ends were cut back, 4 bases at V and 4 bases at J, with 4 bases in the middle. CDR3 length: 11 amino acids. In DNA, the CDR3 is TGTGCCAGCAGTTCAAGCTATGGCTACACCTTC. It specifies CASSSSYGYTF.

This CDR3 is CASRTYSGSNQPQHF. For the CDR3, the DNA is TGTGCCAGTAGGACATACTCTGGTTCCAATCAGCCCCAGCATTTT. The chain has TRBV19 and TRBJ1-5; D gene ambiguous. Trimming pared 6 bases from V and 3 bases from J, leaving 15 bases between. The CDR3 runs to 15 residues. Germline V gene sequence: CDR1 LNHDA, CDR2 SQIVND (reference sequence).

The chain uses TRBV3-1 (or the pseudogene TRBV3-2) and TRBJ2-7, with D perhaps being TRBD1 or TRBD2 (6 bases each). V shed 5 bases and J shed 5 bases, with 16 bases lying between them. Germline loops: CDR1 LGHDT, CDR2 YNNKEL (reference sequence). This CDR3 is built from 14 residues. The CDR3 spells CASSTGYRGDEQYF. For the CDR3, the DNA is TGTGCCAGCAGCACGGGGTATAGGGGGGACGAGCAGTACTTC.

This clone has just one count. The rearrangement links TRBV19 to TRBJ2-3; TRBD1 agrees at 10 bases. The V gene end was trimmed by 5 bases and the J gene end by 4 bases; junction bases not matched to a gene: 6. This CDR3 has 15 residues. Germline CDR1 LNHDA, CDR2 SQIVND (reference sequence). The DNA for the CDR3 is TGTGCCAGTAGTCGACAGGGGGCGAGTCCAGATACGCAGTATTTT. Translation gives CASSRQGASPDTQYF.

This chain connects TRBV5-1 to TRBJ2-5; D perhaps matches TRBD2 (6 bases). Germline CDR1 reads SGHRS; CDR2 reads YFSETQ. Trimming shortened V by 3 bases and J by 7 bases, and 13 bases separated the two germline ends. This CDR3 is built from 13 residues. The CDR3 region is CASSSEGSGTQYF. As DNA, the CDR3 is TGCGCCAGCAGCTCGGAGGGCTCTGGGACCCAGTACTTC.

The rearrangement joins TRBV7-9 to TRBJ1-1; 11 nucleotides match TRBD1. CDR1 and CDR2 (germline): SEHNR, FQNEAQ (reference sequence). Trimming cost V 5 bases and J 12 bases; bases outside gene matches: 8. This CDR3 is built from 13 residues. The CDR3 loop reads CASSLGTGGRPFF. The CDR3, as DNA: TGTGCCAGCAGCCTAGGGACAGGGGGGCGGCCTTTCTTT.

The CDR3 loop reads CASSQDGGEAFF. The CDR3 nucleotides read TGTGCCAGCAGCCAAGATGGCGGGGAAGCTTTCTTT. The chain carries TRBV3-1 (or the pseudogene TRBV3-2) and TRBJ1-1; unclear D gene. V was trimmed by 0 bases and J by 8 bases, leaving 7 bases between them. The CDR3 spans 12 residues. Germline-derived CDR1 and CDR2 are LGHDT and YNNKEL (reference sequence).

V and J are TRBV7-8 and TRBJ2-7; 8 nucleotides match TRBD1. The ends lost 7 bases at V and 3 bases at J; junction bases unmatched: 14. The CDR3 has 16 amino acids. Germline V gene lookup returns CDR1 SGHVS and CDR2 FQNEAQ. CDR3 loop: CASTPVGGTGHYEQYF. In nucleotides, the CDR3 is TGTGCCAGCACCCCCGTGGGCGGGACAGGCCACTACGAGCAGTACTTC.

The chain couples TRBV19 to TRBJ1-1; 8 positions agree with TRBD1. CDR3 size: 16 residues. V gave up 5 bases and J gave up 4 bases; unmatched junction bases: 12. Germline-derived CDR1 and CDR2 are LNHDA and SQIVND (reference sequence). CDR3 bases: TGTGCCAGTAGTCTCGCGGACAGGGCCTTAAGCACTGAAGCTTTCTTT. Amino acids: CASSLADRALSTEAFF. Complete variable domain (other parts from reference TRBV19 and TRBJ1-1): DGGITQSPKYLFRKEGQNVTLSCEQNLNHDAMYWYRQDPGQGLRLIYYSQIVNDFQKGDIAEGYSVSREKKESFPLTVTSAQKNPTAFYLCASSLADRALSTEAFFGQGTRLTVV.

This clone was seen more than once but under ten times. The chain has TRBV25-1 and TRBJ1-1; TRBD1 aligns across 8 bases. This CDR3 region has 13 residues. The germline CDR1 and CDR2 sequences are MGHDK and SYGVNS. With 8 bases clipped from V and 7 bases from J, the junction kept 9 bases outside the gene matches. CDR3 DNA sequence: TGTGCCAGCGGCGGACAGGGATGGGGTGAAGCTTTCTTT. Encoded protein: CASGGQGWGEAFF.

There are a few counts of this clone. The CDR3 sequence is CASSSKDTQYF. In DNA form, the CDR3 reads TGTGCCAGCAGTTCGAAAGATACGCAGTATTTT. The gene calls are TRBV6-6 and TRBJ2-3; D gene ambiguous. CDR1 and CDR2 (germline): MNHNY, SVGAGI (reference sequence). This CDR3 spans 11 amino acids. V dropped 4 bases and J dropped 5 bases, with 4 bases sitting between them.

The CDR3 DNA follows: TGTGCCAGCAGCGACCGGGACAGGGGGCCCACCGGGGAGCTGTTTTTT. It codes for CASSDRDRGPTGELFF. The chain joins TRBV13 to TRBJ2-2, with 12 bases aligning to TRBD1. V was pared by 5 bases and J by 4 bases, with 5 bases of the junction left unmatched. This CDR3 has 16 amino acids. CDR1 PRHDT and CDR2 FYEKMQ come from the germline V gene (reference sequence).

V gene TRBV10-2 combines with J gene TRBJ1-2; the match to TRBD1 covers 7 bases. Germline CDR1 WSHSY, CDR2 SAAADI. V shed 6 bases and J 2 bases; nucleotides not matched to a gene: 3. This CDR3 region has 13 residues. The CDR3 loop is CASRPDRNYGYTF. In DNA form, the CDR3 reads TGCGCCAGCAGGCCGGACAGGAACTATGGCTACACCTTC.

The rearrangement joins TRBV27 to TRBJ1-5; 10 positions match TRBD1. This CDR3 has 14 amino acids. The germline V gene encodes CDR1 MNHEY and CDR2 SMNVEV (reference sequence). Unmatched junction bases numbered 5, after V lost 5 bases and J lost 7 bases. The CDR3 protein is CASSPDRGSQPQHF. The CDR3 coding sequence is TGTGCCAGCAGTCCGGACAGGGGGAGCCAGCCCCAGCATTTT.

This chain uses TRBV18 with TRBJ1-1; weak D call: TRBD1 (6 bases). The V gene lost 4 bases and the J gene lost 5 bases, with 14 bases spanning the gap. The CDR3 is 14 residues long. Per the germline V gene, CDR1 is KGHSH and CDR2 is LQKENI. CDR3 coding DNA: TGTGCCAGCTCACAGGACAGCGGTGGGACTGAAGCTTTCTTT. This gives the protein CASSQDSGGTEAFF. Drawing the rest from reference TRBV18 and TRBJ1-1, the complete variable domain is NAGVMQNPRHLVRRRGQEARLRCSPMKGHSHVYWYRQLPEEGLKFMVYLQKENIIDESGMPKERFSAEFPKEGPSILRIQQVVRGDSAAYFCASSQDSGGTEAFFGQGTRLTVV.

This chain joins TRBV5-6 and TRBJ2-7; 11 bases fit TRBD2. J gave up 5 bases and V 4 bases, and 5 bases lay outside the gene matches. CDR1 and CDR2 (germline): SGHDT, YYEEEE. The CDR3 sequence is 14 residues long. As DNA, the CDR3 is TGTGCCAGCAGCACTAGCGGGGGTTCGAACGAGCAGTACTTC. It is translated as CASSTSGGSNEQYF.

This clone was recorded only once. V gene TRBV7-2 combines with J gene TRBJ2-3; 9 positions agree with TRBD2. Germline loops: CDR1 SGHTA, CDR2 FQGNSA. With 1 base clipped from V and 7 bases from J, the junction kept 6 bases outside the gene matches. The CDR3 sequence is 15 residues long. In nucleotides, the CDR3 is TGTGCCAGCAGCTTAGATCCTAGCGGGGTGAATACGCAGTATTTT. The encoded protein is CASSLDPSGVNTQYF.